These 16 T cell receptor beta chains were sequenced from one sample in a study of T cells of healthy individuals. TCRdb reprocessed the 5' RACE reads with MiXCR, giving one entry per CDR3 protein. The data show about 53,000 distinct CDR3 sequences, with about 15% seen just once and 16% held by the top ten. These receptors were obtained from a human donor in good health.

This clonotype was observed many times. The chain carries TRBV30 and TRBJ1-1, with D maybe TRBD1 (5 bases). The germline V and J ends were trimmed by 1 base and 0 bases, with 9 bases remaining between them. CDR1 and CDR2 (germline): GTSNPN, SVGIG (reference sequence). The CDR3 has 14 amino acids. For the CDR3, the DNA is TGTGCCTGGAGTGGACAGCTCATGAACACTGAAGCTTTCTTT. Translation gives CAWSGQLMNTEAFF.

In this sample, this clonotype turned up many times. The rearrangement links TRBV6-4 to TRBJ2-1, with 8 bases matching TRBD2. V was pared by 6 bases and J by 6 bases, with 7 bases of the junction left unmatched. The CDR3 length is 14 residues. CDR1 and CDR2 from the germline V gene are MRHNA and SNTAGT. CDR3: CASSATSAGNEQFF. Here the CDR3 DNA reads TGTGCCAGCAGCGCGACTAGCGCTGGCAATGAGCAGTTCTTC.

The sample holds many counts of this clonotype. V and J are TRBV6-2 or TRBV6-3 and TRBJ2-6; D call uncertain. The CDR3 covers 18 residues. The V gene's germline CDR1 is MNHEY and CDR2 SVGEGT. V gave up 10 bases and J gave up 0 bases, with 22 bases separating them. The CDR3 coding sequence is TGTGCCACCCATCAAGTTTCGATAGGATTCTCTGGGGCCAACGTCCTGACTTTC. Its protein product is CATHQVSIGFSGANVLTF.

The rearrangement links TRBV6-6 to TRBJ2-2, with 10 bases fitting TRBD1. CDR1 is MNHNY and CDR2 is SVGAGI in the germline V gene (reference sequence). The junction had 3 bases not matched to a gene; V was cut back by 1 base and J by 4 bases. The CDR3 is made up of 16 amino acids. CDR3 nucleotides: TGTGCCAGCAGTTACTGGGGACAGGGGATCACCGGGGAGCTGTTTTTT. Translated, it gives CASSYWGQGITGELFF.

Ten or more counts support this clonotype. The chain joins TRBV29-1 to TRBJ2-1, with no clear D. Germline V gene data show CDR1 as SQVTM and CDR2 as ANQGSEA. The CDR3 has 13 residues. V lost 3 bases and J 1 base, leaving 7 bases between the germline ends. The CDR3 nucleotides are TGCAGCGTTGAGTCTAGGTCCTACAATGAGCAGTTCTTC. This gives the protein CSVESRSYNEQFF.

The rearrangement uses TRBV9 and TRBJ2-1, with D maybe TRBD1 (6 bases). Germline CDR1 reads SGDLS; CDR2 reads YYNGEE. This CDR3 region has 16 residues. Trimming cost V 0 bases and J 3 bases, with 13 bases left between them. Here the CDR3 reads CASSVDVSGVYNEQFF. CDR3 DNA: TGTGCCAGCAGCGTAGACGTGTCAGGGGTCTACAATGAGCAGTTCTTC. The full variable domain, its missing parts supplied by reference TRBV9 and TRBJ2-1, is DSGVTQTPKHLITATGQRVTLRCSPRSGDLSVYWYQQSLDQGLQFLIQYYNGEERAKGNILERFSAQQFPDLHSELNLSSLELGDSALYFCASSVDVSGVYNEQFFGPGTRLTVL.

This clonotype was observed a few times. V and J are TRBV29-1 and TRBJ2-5; D call uncertain. The V end was cut by 6 bases, the J end by 4 bases, with 18 bases between. The CDR3 loop spans 14 amino acids. The germline gives CDR1 SQVTM, CDR2 ANQGSEA. The CDR3: CSVAKDGASETQYF. The DNA for the CDR3 is TGCAGCGTGGCAAAGGACGGTGCGTCAGAGACCCAGTACTTC.

This clonotype was found a few times. This chain joins TRBV7-2 and TRBJ2-5; 8 bases fit TRBD2. CDR3 length: 15 amino acids. V gave up 1 base and J gave up 5 bases; unmatched junction bases: 6. Germline V lookup: CDR1 SGHTA, CDR2 FQGNSA. CDR3: CASSLDSPGGETQYF. The CDR3, as DNA: TGTGCCAGCAGCTTAGACTCCCCGGGAGGGGAGACCCAGTACTTC.

This clonotype came up many times. The chain couples TRBV12-3 or TRBV12-4 to TRBJ1-5, with 8 bases fitting TRBD1. The J segment lost 2 bases and the V segment lost 3 bases, leaving 3 bases of the junction unmatched. The CDR3 spans 15 residues. CDR3 sequence (DNA): TGTGCCAGCAGTTTGGACAGGGTGGGCAATCAGCCCCAGCATTTT. Translating it yields CASSLDRVGNQPQHF.

This clonotype was observed a handful of times. The rearrangement joins TRBV20-1 to TRBJ2-5; TRBD2 is a possible D gene (5 bases). Deletions cut 5 bases from V and 1 base from J, with 14 bases between. From germline, CDR1 is DFQATT and CDR2 SNEGSKA (reference sequence). This CDR3 has 14 residues. The CDR3 loop reads CSALTGGTQETQYF. In DNA, the CDR3 is TGCAGTGCTTTAACTGGAGGTACCCAAGAGACCCAGTACTTC.

The chain links TRBV27 to TRBJ2-2; tentatively, D is TRBD2 (7 bases). Germline V gene lookup returns CDR1 MNHEY and CDR2 SMNVEV (reference sequence). The CDR3 has 16 amino acids. Trimming shortened V by 3 bases and J by 4 bases, and 15 bases separated the two germline ends. The CDR3 bases are TGTGCCAGCAGTTTTAGGGGGAGGGCCCGCACCGGGGAGCTGTTTTTT. It codes for CASSFRGRARTGELFF.

This clonotype was detected a few times. The gene calls are TRBV20-1 and TRBJ2-1; 9 nucleotides align to TRBD2. CDR1 and CDR2 (germline): DFQATT, SNEGSKA (reference sequence). The ends lost 5 bases at V and 4 bases at J; junction bases unmatched: 6. This CDR3 contains 14 residues. The CDR3 loop reads CSALAGVGYNEQFF. The CDR3 DNA reads TGCAGTGCTTTAGCGGGAGTTGGGTACAATGAGCAGTTCTTC.

CDR3 in amino acids: CAIRERSGGSTSTDTQYF. Here the CDR3 DNA reads TGTGCCATCAGGGAACGTAGCGGGGGGTCTACTAGCACAGATACGCAGTATTTT. The chain joins TRBV10-3 to TRBJ2-3; 10 nucleotides match TRBD2. CDR3 length: 18 amino acids. The V segment lost 6 bases and the J segment 0 bases; nucleotides outside the gene matches: 12. From germline, CDR1 is ENHRY and CDR2 SYGVKD.

There are many counts of this clonotype. The rearrangement uses TRBV4-3 and TRBJ2-5, with D possibly matching TRBD1 (5 bases). V dropped 0 bases and J dropped 3 bases, with 11 bases sitting between them. The CDR3 is 15 amino acids. CDR1 is LGHNA, CDR2 YSLEER, per germline. As DNA, the CDR3 is TGCGCCAGCAGCCAAGATCGGCAGGGCGAAGAGACCCAGTACTTC. It specifies CASSQDRQGEETQYF.

This chain connects TRBV7-2 to TRBJ2-1; 8 nucleotides align to TRBD1. The V gene end was trimmed by 3 bases and the J gene end by 7 bases; junction bases not matched to a gene: 8. Germline CDR1 SGHTA, CDR2 FQGNSA. This CDR3 comprises 15 residues. The CDR3 spells CASSLVAGGWNEQFF. The CDR3 DNA follows: TGTGCCAGCAGCTTGGTCGCAGGGGGCTGGAATGAGCAGTTCTTC.

CDR3 sequence reads: CASSHTGQGGTEAFF. The DNA of the CDR3 is TGTGCCAGCAGCCATACGGGACAGGGCGGCACTGAAGCTTTCTTT. V is TRBV5-6 and J is TRBJ1-1, with 9 bases matching TRBD1. CDR1 and CDR2 (germline): SGHDT, YYEEEE. Trimming cost V 4 bases and J 4 bases; bases outside gene matches: 8. The CDR3 contains 15 residues.